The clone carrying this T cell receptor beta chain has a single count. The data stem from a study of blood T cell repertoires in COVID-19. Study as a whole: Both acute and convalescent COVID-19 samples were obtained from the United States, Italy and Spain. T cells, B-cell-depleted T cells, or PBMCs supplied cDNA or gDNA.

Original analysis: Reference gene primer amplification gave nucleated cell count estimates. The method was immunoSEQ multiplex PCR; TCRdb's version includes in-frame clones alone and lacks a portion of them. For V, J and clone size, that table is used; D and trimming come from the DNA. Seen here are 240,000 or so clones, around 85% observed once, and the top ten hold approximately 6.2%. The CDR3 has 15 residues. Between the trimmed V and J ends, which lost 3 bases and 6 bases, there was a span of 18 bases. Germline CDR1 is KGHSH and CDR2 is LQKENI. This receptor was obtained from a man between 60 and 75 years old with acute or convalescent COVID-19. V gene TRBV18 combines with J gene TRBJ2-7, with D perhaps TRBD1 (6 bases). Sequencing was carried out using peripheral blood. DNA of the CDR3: TGTGCCAGCTCACCCCTCCAGGGGATAAGACGCGAGCAGTACTTC. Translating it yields CASSPLQGIRREQYF.